This TCR beta chain emerged from a study of cytomegalovirus exposure and HLA in healthy donors. On this clone: Other nucleotide sequences from this sample produce the same CDR3.

The germline gives CDR1 SNHLY, CDR2 FYNNEI. The CDR3 has 14 amino acids. V was cut by 3 bases and J by 0 bases, with 5 bases left in between. Produced via immunoSEQ multiplex PCR; TCRdb's table is partial and in-frame only. The sample records some 240,000 clones, roughly 83% being singletons. The sequenced sample consisted of PBMCs. The source of this sequence is a woman aged 18-30 years in good health and CMV-seronegative. The chain joins TRBV2 to TRBJ1-4, with D perhaps matching TRBD1 (5 bases). CDR3 residues: CASSEGPTNEKLFF. CDR3 DNA: TGTGCCAGCAGTGAGGGACCAACTAATGAAAAACTGTTTTTT. The variable domain in full, completed from reference TRBV2 and TRBJ1-4, reads EPEVTQTPSHQVTQMGQEVILRCVPISNHLYFYWYRQILGQKVEFLVSFYNNEISEKSEIFDDQFSVERPDGSNFTLKIRSTKLEDSAMYFCASSEGPTNEKLFFGSGTQLSVL.